The clone carrying this TCR beta chain has just a few counts. What it recognizes is unknown. The data originate from a study of vaccination and CD4 T cells after COVID-19. CD4+ T cells that had been cultured provided DNA sequenced with the Oncomine TCR Beta short-read assay. Extraction of genomic DNA was performed on cultured CD4+ T cells. TCRdb re-analysed the PCR reads in MiXCR, keeping a single row per CDR3 protein. This sample has about 9,300 distinct CDR3 sequences, with around 35% found just once. Broader study findings: Data came from relatively few convalescent patients and lacked early post-infection timepoints.

The treatment is: roughly 11-day PBMC culture with coronavirus spike peptide pools or control peptides (ViraFEST assay). CD4+ T cells of the unexposed donor were collected before the COVID-19 pandemic (2011-2018). Expanded clonotypes were found by TCR sequencing after peptide-pool stimulation (ViraFEST). Negative selection recovered the CD4+ T cells once they had spent approximately nine days in culture. CDR3 length equals 14 residues. Germline V lookup: CDR1 MNHEY, CDR2 SVGAGI. V lost 0 bases, J lost 8 bases, and 3 bases stayed unmatched. The sequence was obtained from a human donor in good health. The rearrangement joins TRBV6-5 to TRBJ1-2; 10 bases match TRBD1. Sequenced input: CD4+ T cells from blood, cultured in vitro. DNA for the CDR3: TGTGCCAGCAGTTACTCGGCGGGACAGGGGGGCTACACCTTC. Amino acid sequence: CASSYSAGQGGYTF.